One TCR beta chain is described in this entry. The antigen remains undetermined. This entry is derived from a study of blood T cells in healthy people across ages. The second PCR ran roughly 7 to 11 cycles with a sample-barcoded 5' primer and J-beta primers. One entry per CDR3 protein results from TCRdb running MiXCR on the 5' RACE reads. The sample contains hundreds of thousands of distinct CDR3 sequences, 43% of which appear only once. Study-wide findings and caveats: No conclusive comparison of naive versus antigen-experienced cells was possible with unsorted PBMCs. TCR beta diversity tracked closely with naive T cell percentage.

Every participating donor contributed around 9.5 milliliters of peripheral blood through a draw. Each sample yielded at least 6 million isolated PBMCs. CDR3 length equals 15 residues. V was trimmed by 5 bases and J by 1 base, leaving 13 bases between them. Germline V CDR1 and CDR2: MNHEY, SVGAGI. This TCR was recovered from a woman in her sixties in good health. The sequencing input was blood. The rearrangement joins TRBV6-5 to TRBJ2-3; D might be TRBD2 (5 bases). The CDR3, as DNA: TGTGCCAGCAGTAGCCGCGATAGCGGCACAGATACGCAGTATTTT. Protein product: CASSSRDSGTDTQYF.